This TCR beta chain was captured by sequencing in a study of monozygotic twins with inflammatory bowel disease. Study-wide points: Differing immunosuppressive treatments may have added variability to patient repertoires.

This CDR3 has 14 residues. CDR1 DFQATT and CDR2 SNEGSKA come from the germline V gene (reference sequence). To note about this clonotype: The antigen is undetermined.

UMIs that included a 6-nucleotide sample barcode were added by template switching, which took place during cDNA synthesis. Reprocessing the 5' RACE reads, TCRdb reports a single entry for every CDR3 protein and omits DNA. The ten top clones account for around 2%, within a sample of 310,000 or so distinct CDR3 sequences. This chain links TRBV20-1 with TRBJ1-5; checking the TCRdb D call of TRBD1 is not possible without DNA. The specimen sequenced was blood. This sequence originates from a human donor with ulcerative colitis or Crohn's disease, or a healthy co-twin of an affected twin (not recorded which). The CDR3: CSAFTGQSNQPQHF.